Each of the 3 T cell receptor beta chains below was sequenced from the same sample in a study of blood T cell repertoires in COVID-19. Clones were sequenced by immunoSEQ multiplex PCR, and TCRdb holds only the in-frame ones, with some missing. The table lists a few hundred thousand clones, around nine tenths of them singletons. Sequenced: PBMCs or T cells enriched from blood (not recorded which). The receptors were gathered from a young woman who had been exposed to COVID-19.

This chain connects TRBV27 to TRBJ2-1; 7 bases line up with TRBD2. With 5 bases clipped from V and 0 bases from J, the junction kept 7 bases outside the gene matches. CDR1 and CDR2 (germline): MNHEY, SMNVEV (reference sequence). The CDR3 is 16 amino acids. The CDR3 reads CASSTRLAPSYNEQFF. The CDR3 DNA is TGTGCCAGCAGTACGCGACTAGCCCCCTCCTACAATGAGCAGTTCTTC.

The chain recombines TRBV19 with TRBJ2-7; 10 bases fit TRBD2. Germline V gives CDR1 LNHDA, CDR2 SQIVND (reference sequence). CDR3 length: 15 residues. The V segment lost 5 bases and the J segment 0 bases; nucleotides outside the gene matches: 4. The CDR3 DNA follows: TGTGCCAGTAGTCCGACTAGCGGGCGCTCCTACGAGCAGTACTTC. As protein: CASSPTSGRSYEQYF.

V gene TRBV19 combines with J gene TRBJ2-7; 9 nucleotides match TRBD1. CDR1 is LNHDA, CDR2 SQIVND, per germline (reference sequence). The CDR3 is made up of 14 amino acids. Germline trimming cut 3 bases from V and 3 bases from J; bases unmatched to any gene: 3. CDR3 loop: CASSIYRGHYEQYF. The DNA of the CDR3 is TGTGCCAGTAGTATTTACAGGGGGCACTACGAGCAGTACTTC.